The clone carrying this T cell receptor beta chain was found a few times. What it recognizes is unknown. TCRdb redid the clone calls on the PCR reads using MiXCR. The sample records 35,000 to 45,000 clones, 12% being singletons. Before thyroid surgery, none of the patients had received any treatment. This entry belongs to a study of metastatic and nonmetastatic thyroid tumors. Across the study: Peripheral blood and tumor or nodule samples from malignant and benign thyroid patients were compared. Overall study results and limits: Versus benign nodules, malignant thyroid tumors reportedly had significantly higher TCR beta diversity, in blood and tumor.

J gave up 13 bases and V 6 bases, and 22 bases lay outside the gene matches. CDR1 MNHEY and CDR2 SVGEGT come from the germline V gene. The CDR3 covers 17 residues. The rearrangement uses TRBV6-2 or TRBV6-3 and TRBJ2-2, with 8 bases identical to TRBD2. The sequence was obtained from a male donor with papillary thyroid cancer or a benign thyroid nodule (not recorded which). Some clones in this sample may be carry-over from other donors' samples. Sequenced: blood. As DNA, the CDR3 is TGTGCCAGCAGGGGCATTTGGACTAGCAGGACTCCCGTGGGGCTGTTTTTT. This sequence encodes CASRGIWTSRTPVGLFF.